What follows describes a single TCR beta chain. The CDR3 length is 13 residues. CDR1 SGHVS and CDR2 FQNEAQ come from the germline V gene. The germline V and J ends were trimmed by 3 bases and 2 bases, with 8 bases remaining between them. Using immunoSEQ multiplex PCR, the repertoire was profiled, and TCRdb retains in-frame clones only, with some absent. The sample lists 54,000 or so clones; 90% to 95% were seen once. The data are from a study of control samples from healthy donors and cancer patients. Sequencing was carried out using blood. The V and J genes are TRBV7-8 and TRBJ2-7, with TRBD1 as a possible D gene (5 bases). This TCR was recovered from a man aged 25 to 40 in good health. The CDR3 region has the DNA TGTGCCAGCAGCTTGCAGGGCGCCTACGAGCAGTACTTC. This codes for CASSLQGAYEQYF.